These 17 T cell receptor beta chains originate from one sample sequenced in a study of blood T cell repertoires in COVID-19. TCRdb's copy holds only in-frame clones and misses some; the assay was immunoSEQ multiplex PCR. This sample has 130,000 to 150,000 clones, with approximately 88% found just once. Sequenced material: peripheral blood. Receptors originate from a woman aged 45-59 years with acute or convalescent COVID-19.

As regards this clone: The same CDR3 is also encoded by other DNA sequences in this sample. The chain combines TRBV18 with TRBJ2-6; 7 nucleotides agree with TRBD1. The trim removed 1 base at V and 2 bases at J, leaving 2 bases unmatched. The length of the CDR3 is 16 residues. CDR1 KGHSH and CDR2 LQKENI come from the germline V gene. The CDR3 sequence is CASSPQQGTGANVLTF. The CDR3 DNA reads TGTGCCAGCTCACCACAACAGGGGACTGGGGCCAACGTCCTGACTTTC.

This clone showed up just once. This chain uses TRBV11-2 with TRBJ1-5; TRBD1 agrees at 8 bases. The ends lost 1 base at V and 7 bases at J; junction bases unmatched: 9. The CDR3 extends over 16 amino acids. Looked up from germline, CDR1 is SGHAT and CDR2 is FQNNGV. This chain's CDR3 is CASSLGTSGGYQPQHF. The DNA for the CDR3 is TGTGCCAGCAGCTTAGGGACCTCAGGGGGCTACCAGCCCCAGCATTTT.

The chain links TRBV6-4 to TRBJ2-3; 7 bases are a match to TRBD2. This CDR3 spans 14 amino acids. The V gene end was trimmed by 7 bases and the J gene end by 7 bases; junction bases not matched to a gene: 11. CDR1 and CDR2 (germline): MRHNA, SNTAGT. The CDR3 nucleotides are TGTGCCAGCAATTCGGGACTACCTATTAATACGCAGTATTTT. Amino acid sequence: CASNSGLPINTQYF.

This sequence joins TRBV6-5 and TRBJ1-2; tentative D call: TRBD1 (6 bases). The V end lost 6 bases, the J end lost 4 bases, and 12 bases lay between the germline ends. Germline V lookup: CDR1 MNHEY, CDR2 SVGAGI. This CDR3 comprises 13 residues. The CDR3 here is CASSRQAAYGYTF. As DNA, the CDR3 is TGTGCCAGCAGCCGACAGGCTGCCTATGGCTACACCTTC.

V usage is TRBV24-1 and J usage is TRBJ2-3; 9 bases are shared with TRBD1. With 4 bases clipped from V and 3 bases from J, the junction kept 10 bases outside the gene matches. Germline V lookup: CDR1 KGHDR, CDR2 SFDVKD. This CDR3 comprises 17 residues. The CDR3 sequence: CATSEPGQGKETDTQYF. In DNA form, the CDR3 reads TGTGCCACCAGTGAGCCGGGACAGGGAAAGGAGACAGATACGCAGTATTTT.

The V call is TRBV3-1 (or the pseudogene TRBV3-2), the J call TRBJ2-1; the match to TRBD2 covers 7 bases. The germline CDR1 and CDR2 sequences are LGHDT and YNNKEL (reference sequence). J gave up 10 bases and V 10 bases, and 13 bases lay outside the gene matches. This CDR3 spans 13 amino acids. The CDR3 protein is CATRGDQSHEQFF. The CDR3 region has the DNA TGTGCCACTCGGGGGGATCAGTCGCACGAGCAGTTCTTC.

This chain links TRBV4-1 with TRBJ2-1; D is possibly TRBD1 (6 bases). The CDR3 loop spans 14 amino acids. The germline CDR1 and CDR2 sequences are MGHRA and YSYEKL. V lost 4 bases and J 9 bases, leaving 16 bases between the germline ends. CDR3 amino acids: CASSLTTGSAEQFF. The CDR3 DNA follows: TGCGCCAGCAGCCTTACAACAGGGTCTGCTGAGCAGTTCTTC.

This chain connects TRBV9 to TRBJ2-7; D is possibly TRBD2 (5 bases). The CDR3 is 13 residues long. Per germline, CDR1 SGDLS and CDR2 YYNGEE. Deletions cut 2 bases from V and 7 bases from J, with 13 bases between. Here the CDR3 DNA reads TGTGCCAGCAGCGTGAAGGTAGCGAGTGAGCAGTACTTC. Amino acids: CASSVKVASEQYF.

The chain recombines TRBV9 with TRBJ1-2; a possible D gene is TRBD1 (6 bases). Germline CDR1 reads SGDLS; CDR2 reads YYNGEE. CDR3 size: 13 residues. V was trimmed by 4 bases and J by 2 bases, leaving 9 bases between them. The CDR3 spells CASSTTGNYGYTF. CDR3 nucleotides: TGTGCCAGCAGCACCACAGGGAACTATGGCTACACCTTC.

This clone was recorded only once. The rearrangement links TRBV15 to TRBJ1-4; TRBD1 matches 12 bases. The trim removed 4 bases at V and 6 bases at J, leaving 3 bases unmatched. The CDR3 is 15 amino acids. Germline CDR1 reads LNHNV; CDR2 reads YYDKDF (reference sequence). The CDR3 here is CATSTRDRGHEKLFF. The CDR3 bases are TGTGCCACCAGCACCCGGGACAGGGGGCATGAAAAACTGTTTTTT. The whole variable domain, remainder taken from reference TRBV15 and TRBJ1-4, is DAMVIQNPRYQVTQFGKPVTLSCSQTLNHNVMYWYQQKSSQAPKLLFHYYDKDFNNEADTPDNFQSRRPNTSFCFLDIRSPGLGDTAMYLCATSTRDRGHEKLFFGSGTQLSVL.

The V call is TRBV19, the J call TRBJ1-5; tentatively, D is TRBD1 (6 bases). Germline CDR1 is LNHDA and CDR2 is SQIVND (reference sequence). The CDR3 has 13 residues. The V end lost 10 bases, the J end lost 3 bases, and 13 bases lay between the germline ends. The CDR3, as DNA: TGTGCCACAAAAGGACAGTCCAATCAGCCCCAGCATTTT. Amino acid sequence: CATKGQSNQPQHF.

The gene calls are TRBV24-1 and TRBJ1-1; TRBD1 matches 8 bases. The CDR3 is 11 amino acids. Germline V gives CDR1 KGHDR, CDR2 SFDVKD. J lost 8 bases, V lost 10 bases, and 5 bases had no gene match. CDR3 in amino acids: CATRGTGEAFF. In DNA form, the CDR3 reads TGTGCCACTAGGGGGACAGGCGAAGCTTTCTTT.

The V call is TRBV6-5, the J call TRBJ1-3; no reliable D call. In germline, CDR1 is MNHEY, CDR2 SVGAGI. Trimming took off 8 bases at V and 8 bases at J, with 16 bases between the two ends. CDR3 length equals 13 residues. The CDR3 region is CASATSFLHTIYF. The DNA of the CDR3 is TGTGCCAGCGCAACTAGCTTTCTGCACACCATATATTTT.

The V and J genes are TRBV19 and TRBJ1-1; unclear D gene. CDR1 is LNHDA, CDR2 SQIVND, per germline (reference sequence). V was clipped by 3 bases and J by 8 bases, with 16 bases between them. The length of the CDR3 is 14 residues. This chain's CDR3 is CASSIFSREGEAFF. CDR3 bases: TGTGCCAGTAGTATCTTCTCCCGGGAGGGAGAAGCTTTCTTT.

The chain uses TRBV5-6 and TRBJ1-2; 9 bases map to TRBD1. V was pared by 3 bases and J by 7 bases, with 4 bases of the junction left unmatched. This CDR3 is 13 amino acids long. Germline V gives CDR1 SGHDT, CDR2 YYEEEE. CDR3 DNA: TGTGCCAGCAGCTCACAGGGGGCGGGTGGCTACACCTTC. Its protein is CASSSQGAGGYTF.

V and J are TRBV4-1 and TRBJ2-1; D gene unclear. Germline V gives CDR1 MGHRA, CDR2 YSYEKL. CDR3 size: 13 residues. Trimming left V 0 bases short and J 5 bases short, with 5 bases between. This CDR3 is CASSQELDNEQFF. DNA for the CDR3: TGCGCCAGCAGCCAAGAACTGGACAATGAGCAGTTCTTC.

The chain employs TRBV7-9 and TRBJ1-6; TRBD1 might be the D (6 bases). CDR3 length equals 16 residues. Germline V gives CDR1 SEHNR, CDR2 FQNEAQ (reference sequence). Trimming left V 5 bases short and J 4 bases short, with 15 bases between. The CDR3 region is CASSGAGDLYNSPLHF. CDR3 bases: TGTGCCAGCAGCGGGGCAGGGGACCTATATAATTCACCCCTCCACTTT.